What follows are 8 T cell receptor beta chains derived from one specimen sequenced in a study of cytomegalovirus exposure and HLA in healthy donors. PCR was performed using 60 Vbeta and 13 Jbeta primers. TCRdb's copy holds only in-frame clones and misses some; the assay was immunoSEQ multiplex PCR. The sample contains around 120,000 clones, under 85% of which appear only once. Input material: PBMCs. The receptors shown here come from a woman aged 45 to 65 in good health and CMV-seropositive.

The chain combines TRBV30 with TRBJ1-2, with 7 bases identical to TRBD1. CDR1 and CDR2 (germline): GTSNPN, SVGIG (reference sequence). The CDR3 consists of 16 residues. J was trimmed by 11 bases and V by 3 bases; bases with no gene match: 21. CDR3 coding DNA: TGTGCCTGGAGCCCCGATCCGTTTAGGGGGCCTTGGAGGTACACCTTC. Encoded protein: CAWSPDPFRGPWRYTF.

This clone appeared a few times. The rearrangement links TRBV18 to TRBJ1-1, with 12 nucleotides matching TRBD1. This CDR3 is 15 amino acids long. After removal of 3 bases from V and 7 bases from J, the junction contained 6 bases not matched to a gene. Germline V CDR1 and CDR2: KGHSH, LQKENI. CDR3 sequence (DNA): TGTGCCAGCTCACCGCGGGACAGGGGGCCGTATGAAGCTTTCTTT. Its protein is CASSPRDRGPYEAFF.

This chain uses TRBV7-2 with TRBJ1-4, with TRBD1 matching 9 bases. The CDR3 extends over 18 amino acids. V dropped 5 bases and J dropped 8; count of bases not matched to a gene: 18. The germline gives CDR1 SGHTA, CDR2 FQGNSA. CDR3 coding DNA: TGTGCCAGCAGCCCAGGGAGGGGACAGGGTGCTTTTGGGGAAAAACTGTTTTTT. Translated, it gives CASSPGRGQGAFGEKLFF. The variable domain in full, with the rest retrieved from reference TRBV7-2 and TRBJ1-4, is GAGVSQSPSNKVTEKGKDVELRCDPISGHTALYWYRQSLGQGLEFLIYFQGNSAPDKSGLPSDRFSAERTGGSVSTLTIQRTQQEDSAVYLCASSPGRGQGAFGEKLFFGSGTQLSVL.

CDR3 protein: CASSPGQPNRGEQYF. In DNA form, the CDR3 reads TGTGCCAGCAGCCCGGGACAGCCAAATCGCGGCGAGCAGTACTTC. V usage is TRBV7-2 and J usage is TRBJ2-7, with 7 bases fitting TRBD1. This CDR3 region has 15 residues. With V trimmed by 5 bases and J by 6 bases, 13 bases remained unmatched. The germline gives CDR1 SGHTA, CDR2 FQGNSA.

The J gene is TRBJ1-5, the V gene TRBV18; 7 positions agree with TRBD1. J lost 12 bases, V lost 6 bases, and 17 bases had no gene match. Germline CDR1 is KGHSH and CDR2 is LQKENI. This CDR3 is 15 amino acids long. The CDR3 DNA sequence: TGTGCCAGCTCGCTTAGACAGGGCGCTTCGGAGGACCAGCATTTT. Protein product: CASSLRQGASEDQHF.

This rearrangement joins TRBV5-4 to TRBJ1-2; possibly TRBD1 for D (6 bases). The CDR3 runs to 13 residues. The germline gives CDR1 SGHNT, CDR2 YYREEE (reference sequence). The germline V and J ends were trimmed by 4 bases and 7 bases, with 14 bases remaining between them. CDR3 sequence: CASSLTGGAGYTF. As DNA, the CDR3 is TGTGCCAGCAGCCTGACGGGGGGGGCTGGCTACACCTTC.

This rearrangement joins TRBV30 to TRBJ2-5; perhaps TRBD2 as D (6 bases). With the DNA end fitting TRBJ2-7 better, the J assignment may be wrong. The CDR3 is 13 amino acids. Germline V CDR1 and CDR2: GTSNPN, SVGIG (reference sequence). CDR3 in amino acids: CAWSQGLGYEQYF. CDR3 DNA sequence: TGTGCCTGGAGCCAGGGACTCGGCTACGAGCAGTACTTC.

V is TRBV7-2 and J is TRBJ2-5, with 8 bases lining up with TRBD2. The V gene end was trimmed by 3 bases and the J gene end by 5 bases; junction bases not matched to a gene: 2. This CDR3 contains 13 residues. CDR1 and CDR2 (germline): SGHTA, FQGNSA. The CDR3 spells CASSFSGVETQYF. The CDR3 nucleotides are TGTGCCAGCAGCTTTAGCGGGGTCGAGACCCAGTACTTC.